Below, one TCR beta chain is given with its context. This sample was included in a study of blood T cell repertoires in COVID-19. Turning to the study itself: Samples came from the United States, Italy and Spain, spanning acute and convalescent COVID-19.

This CDR3 is 16 amino acids long. Germline assignment: CDR1 MGHRA and CDR2 YSYEKL. V dropped 8 bases and J dropped 4; count of bases not matched to a gene: 14. In the authors' workflow: The authors estimated nucleated cell counts from reference gene primer amplification. Only in-frame clones appear in the TCRdb table, and some are missing; sequencing was by immunoSEQ multiplex PCR. D and trimming come from the DNA, and the V and J calls and clone size come from that table. This sample has over 45,000 clones, with less than 85% found just once. This chain uses TRBV4-1 with TRBJ1-1; the match to TRBD1 covers 9 bases. The sequence was collected from a woman in her fifties or sixties with active or convalescent COVID-19. Input material: peripheral blood. The CDR3 region is CASLQRGDRAGTEAFF. In nucleotides, the CDR3 is TGCGCCAGCCTCCAGAGGGGGGACAGGGCTGGCACTGAAGCTTTCTTT.